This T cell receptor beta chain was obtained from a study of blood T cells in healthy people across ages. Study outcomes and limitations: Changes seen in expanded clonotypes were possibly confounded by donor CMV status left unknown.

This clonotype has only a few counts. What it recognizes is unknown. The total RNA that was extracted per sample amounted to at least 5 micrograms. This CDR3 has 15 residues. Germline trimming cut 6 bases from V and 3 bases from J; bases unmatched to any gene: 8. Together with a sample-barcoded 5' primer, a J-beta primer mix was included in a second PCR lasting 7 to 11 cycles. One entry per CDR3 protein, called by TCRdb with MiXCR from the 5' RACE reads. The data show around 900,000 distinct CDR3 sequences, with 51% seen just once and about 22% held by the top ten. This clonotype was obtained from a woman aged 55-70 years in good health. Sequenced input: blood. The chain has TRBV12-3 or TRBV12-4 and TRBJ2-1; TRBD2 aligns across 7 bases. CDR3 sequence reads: CASRVSGFLYNEQFF. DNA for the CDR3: TGTGCCAGCAGGGTTAGCGGGTTCCTCTACAATGAGCAGTTCTTC.